Sequencing of this T cell receptor (beta chain) was carried out in a study of CD8 T cells in ankylosing spondylitis. The V and J ends lost 0 bases and 7 bases respectively, with 7 bases between them. CDR1 SGHTA and CDR2 FQGNSA come from the germline V gene. The CDR3 contains 13 residues. Quantitative barcoded 5'-RACE was used to prepare TCR beta libraries. TCRdb itself ran the 5' RACE reads through MiXCR, one entry per CDR3 protein. The table lists roughly 100,000 distinct CDR3 sequences, roughly 8.3% of them singletons. The sample holds many counts of this clonotype. The receptor's source is a male donor with ankylosing spondylitis or in good health (not recorded which). The specimen sequenced was blood, either unsorted or a sorted T cell fraction (not recorded which). This sequence joins TRBV7-2 and TRBJ2-1, with D unclear. This CDR3 is CASSLAVTNEQFF. CDR3 sequence (DNA): TGTGCCAGCAGCTTAGCAGTAACTAATGAGCAGTTCTTC.